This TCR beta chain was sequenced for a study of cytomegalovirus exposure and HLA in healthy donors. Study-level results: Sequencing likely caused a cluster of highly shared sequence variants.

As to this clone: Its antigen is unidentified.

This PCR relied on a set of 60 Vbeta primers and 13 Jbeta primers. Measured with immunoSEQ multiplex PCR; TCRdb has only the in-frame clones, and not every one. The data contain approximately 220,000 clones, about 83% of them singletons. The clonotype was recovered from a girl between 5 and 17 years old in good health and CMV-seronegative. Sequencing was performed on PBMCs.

The CDR3 region has the DNA TGCGCCAGCAGTTCGACCGGGACAGACTTCCTGGAGCAGTACTTC. It is translated as CASSSTGTDFLEQYF. The chain couples TRBV10-1 to TRBJ2-7, with 7 positions matching TRBD1. CDR1 and CDR2 (germline): WNHNN, SYGVQD (reference sequence). This CDR3 region has 15 residues. Trimming cost V 5 bases and J 7 bases; bases outside gene matches: 14.